Presented here are 6 T cell receptor beta chains from one specimen sequenced in a study of CD8+ T cells in alopecia areata. As the sequencing template, cDNA was produced by extracting RNA and reverse transcribing it. Using immunoSEQ multiplex PCR, the repertoire was profiled, and TCRdb retains in-frame clones only, with some absent. The table has some 200,000 clones, around three fifths seen once. As for treatment: oral pan-JAK inhibitor, 5-10 mg twice daily. The material sequenced was CD8+ T cells sorted from blood, taken at week 24, from a patient treated with tofacitinib. These receptors all come from a human donor with alopecia areata.

V is TRBV25-1 and J is TRBJ1-2, with a tentative D call TRBD1 (5 bases). Trimming removed 4 bases from V and 5 bases from J, with 14 bases in between. CDR1 is MGHDK, CDR2 SYGVNS, per germline. The CDR3 extends over 14 amino acids. The CDR3 DNA is TGTGCCAGCAGTGCGGGACGGGGAGTTTATGGCTACACCTTC. It encodes CASSAGRGVYGYTF.

This sequence joins TRBV29-1 and TRBJ2-1, with 12 bases matching TRBD2. This CDR3 is 16 amino acids long. Trimming cost V 4 bases and J 3 bases; bases outside gene matches: 7. Germline loops: CDR1 SQVTM, CDR2 ANQGSEA. As DNA, the CDR3 is TGCAGCGTTGTGGGACTAGCGGGTTCTAACTACAATGAGCAGTTCTTC. It specifies CSVVGLAGSNYNEQFF.

This clone turned up a few times. The CDR3 protein is CASSETGGNTIYF. The DNA of the CDR3 is TGTGCCAGCAGCGAGACTGGGGGAAACACCATATATTTT. V gene TRBV7-8 combines with J gene TRBJ1-3; no reliable D call. With 5 bases removed from V and 4 bases from J, the gap between germline ends came to 9 bases. Looked up from germline, CDR1 is SGHVS and CDR2 is FQNEAQ. The CDR3 has 13 residues.

This clone was seen only a few times. This chain uses TRBV29-1 with TRBJ2-7, with 7 bases lining up with TRBD1. J gave up 0 bases and V 8 bases, and 7 bases lay outside the gene matches. CDR3 length: 13 amino acids. Germline values: CDR1 SQVTM, CDR2 ANQGSEA. The CDR3 region is CSPRDSSSYEQYF. The CDR3 nucleotides are TGCAGCCCTAGGGACAGCAGCTCCTACGAGCAGTACTTC.

This clone was seen more than once but under ten times. V gene TRBV10-3 combines with J gene TRBJ1-3; D not resolved. Germline CDR1 reads ENHRY; CDR2 reads SYGVKD. Trimming shortened V by 3 bases and J by 5 bases, and 5 bases separated the two germline ends. The CDR3 is 12 amino acids. This CDR3 reads CAISESRNTIYF. The CDR3 nucleotides are TGTGCCATCAGTGAAAGTCGAAACACCATATATTTT.

This chain links TRBV5-6 with TRBJ2-7, with D unclear. The V gene lost 0 bases and the J gene lost 2 bases, with 6 bases spanning the gap. The CDR3 consists of 13 residues. Germline V gene lookup returns CDR1 SGHDT and CDR2 YYEEEE. The CDR3 region has the DNA TGTGCCAGCAGCTTGGGGTCAACCTACGAGCAGTACTTC. Amino acid sequence: CASSLGSTYEQYF.